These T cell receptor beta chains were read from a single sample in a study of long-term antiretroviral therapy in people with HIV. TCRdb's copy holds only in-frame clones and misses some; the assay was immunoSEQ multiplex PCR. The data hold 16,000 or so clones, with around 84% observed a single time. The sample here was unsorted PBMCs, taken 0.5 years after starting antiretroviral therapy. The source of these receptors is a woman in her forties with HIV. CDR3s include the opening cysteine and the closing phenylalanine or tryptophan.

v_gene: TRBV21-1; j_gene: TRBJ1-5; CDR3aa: CASTGSMGARNQPQHF
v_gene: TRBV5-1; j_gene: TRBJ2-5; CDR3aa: CASSLTREETQYF
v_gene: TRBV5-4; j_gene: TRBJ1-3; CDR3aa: CASSSDRVRNTIYF
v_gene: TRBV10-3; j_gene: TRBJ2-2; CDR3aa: CAISEPGHTGELFF
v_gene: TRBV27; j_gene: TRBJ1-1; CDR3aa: CASSSTGDNTEAFF
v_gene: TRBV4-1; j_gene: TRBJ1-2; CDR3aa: CASSRVTGTGGYTF
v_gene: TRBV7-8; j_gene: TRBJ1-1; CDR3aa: CASSLVGRMVEAFF
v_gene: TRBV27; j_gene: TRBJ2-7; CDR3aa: CASSFQAGLGEQYF
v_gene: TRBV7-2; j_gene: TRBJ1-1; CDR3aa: CASSFEANTEAFF
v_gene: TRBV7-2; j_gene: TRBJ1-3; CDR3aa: CASSLGPPGSGNTIYF
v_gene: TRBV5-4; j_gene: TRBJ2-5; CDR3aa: CASSGQGQETQYF
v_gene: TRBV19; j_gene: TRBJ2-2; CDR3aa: CASTLGRRVGTGELFF
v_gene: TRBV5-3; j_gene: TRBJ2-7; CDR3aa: CARSLPRVEVYEQYF
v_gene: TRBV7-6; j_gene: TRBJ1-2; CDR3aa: CASSLAPLGDRDGYTF
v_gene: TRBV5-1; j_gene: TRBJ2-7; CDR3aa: CASRIGLEQYF
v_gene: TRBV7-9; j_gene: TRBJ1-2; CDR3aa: CASSFSGDTNYGYTF
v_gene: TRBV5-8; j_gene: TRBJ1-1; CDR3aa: CASSIGQGANTEAFF
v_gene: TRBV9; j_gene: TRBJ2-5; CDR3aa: CASSSGTTQETQYF
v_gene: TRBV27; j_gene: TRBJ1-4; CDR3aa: CASSLDGFNEKLFF
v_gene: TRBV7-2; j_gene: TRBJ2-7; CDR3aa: CASSPGVGRVYEQYF
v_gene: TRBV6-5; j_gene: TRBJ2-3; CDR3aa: CASSPSGGSDTQYF
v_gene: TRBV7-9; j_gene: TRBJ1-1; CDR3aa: CASSLGAGEAFF
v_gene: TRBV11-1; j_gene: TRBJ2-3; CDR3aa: CASSLGLAGQNTQYF
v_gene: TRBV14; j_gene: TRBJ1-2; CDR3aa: CASSQGGVGYTF
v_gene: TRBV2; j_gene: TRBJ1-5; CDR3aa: CASSETSNQPQHF
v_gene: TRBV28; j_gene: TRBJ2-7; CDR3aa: CASSLPGTYEQYF
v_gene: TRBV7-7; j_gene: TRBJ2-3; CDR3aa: CASSSTGGATDTQYF
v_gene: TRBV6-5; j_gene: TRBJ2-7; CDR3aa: CASSLRQGYEQYF
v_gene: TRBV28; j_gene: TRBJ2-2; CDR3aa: CASSPYRTGNTGELFF
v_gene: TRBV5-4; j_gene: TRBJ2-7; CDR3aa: CASSLDLVVNEQYF
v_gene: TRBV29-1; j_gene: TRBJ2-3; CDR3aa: CSAVRLGTDTQYF
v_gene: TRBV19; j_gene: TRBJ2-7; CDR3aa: CAVGPKKGEQYF